This TCR beta chain was found in a study of tumor and adjacent non-tumor tissue in lung cancer. Background on the study: Patients were aged about 30 to 76, nine to eleven men and 4 to 6 women, stage I to III.

The germline gives CDR1 MGHDK, CDR2 SYGVNS. The CDR3 extends over 15 amino acids. The J segment lost 3 bases and the V segment lost 8 bases, leaving 11 bases of the junction unmatched. TCRbeta libraries were built with three rounds of nested PCR, modified from ARM-PCR. TCRdb reprocessed the multiplex PCR reads via MiXCR and lists one record per CDR3 protein. This table holds under 150,000 distinct CDR3 sequences, about 71% found once. RNA was extracted from bulk tissue without any cell sorting. Material for sequencing was lung tumor tissue. The chain combines TRBV25-1 with TRBJ2-5; 8 positions agree with TRBD2. This clonotype was obtained from a man aged 60 to 69 with small cell lung cancer. CDR3 nucleotides: TGTGCCAGCGGCAGACCGGGACTAGAAAAAGAGACCCAGTACTTC. Translating gives CASGRPGLEKETQYF.